This TCR beta chain is from a study of blood T cell repertoires in COVID-19. Clinical history as reported by participants underpinned cohort assignment. Germline CDR1 is SGHNT and CDR2 is YENEEA. CDR3 length: 13 amino acids. The ends were cut back, 3 bases at V and 2 bases at J, with 7 bases in the middle. Profiled with immunoSEQ multiplex PCR; TCRdb holds only in-frame clones, not every one. The sample includes approximately 220,000 clones, roughly nine tenths of them seen just once. Sequencing was done on a sample of PBMCs or T cells enriched from blood (not recorded which). The rearrangement uses TRBV11-3 and TRBJ1-1; D perhaps matches TRBD1 (6 bases). The origin of this receptor is a young woman in a cohort exposed to, infected with or recovered from COVID-19 (not recorded which). DNA of the CDR3: TGTGCCAGCAGCTTTGGGGGCAACACTGAAGCTTTCTTT. Protein sequence: CASSFGGNTEAFF.